One and the same sample provided the 26 T cell receptor beta chains below, sequenced in a study of blood T cell repertoires in COVID-19. Measured with immunoSEQ multiplex PCR; TCRdb has only the in-frame clones, and not every one. The sample records fewer than 300,000 clones, roughly 85% being singletons. Sequencing input: PBMCs or T cells enriched from blood (not recorded which). These receptors were collected from a man aged 40-49 years who had been exposed to COVID-19.

The chain uses TRBV10-3 and TRBJ1-5; D gene ambiguous. This CDR3 region has 14 residues. The germline V and J ends were trimmed by 5 bases and 0 bases, with 8 bases remaining between them. Germline CDR1 and CDR2: ENHRY and SYGVKD. The CDR3: CAISPADSNQPQHF. In DNA, the CDR3 is TGTGCCATCAGTCCCGCGGATAGCAATCAGCCCCAGCATTTT.

The V call is TRBV10-3, the J call TRBJ2-7; TRBD2 is a possible D gene (6 bases). Trimming stripped 3 bases from V and 3 bases from J, with 12 bases between. The CDR3 is made up of 14 amino acids. Germline-derived CDR1 and CDR2 are ENHRY and SYGVKD. CDR3 bases: TGTGCCATCAGTGATCGTCAAGCGGGCTACGAGCAGTACTTC. This translates into CAISDRQAGYEQYF.

This rearrangement joins TRBV3-1 (or the pseudogene TRBV3-2) to TRBJ1-2; D is unclear. V lost 4 bases, J lost 5 bases, and 11 bases lay in between. Germline CDR1 reads LGHDT; CDR2 reads YNNKEL (reference sequence). The length of the CDR3 is 13 residues. The CDR3 spells CASSPAAAYGYTF. The CDR3 coding sequence is TGTGCCAGCAGCCCCGCGGCCGCTTATGGCTACACCTTC.

This clone was seen only a few times. The rearrangement links TRBV5-4 to TRBJ2-3, with D tentatively TRBD1 (6 bases). The CDR3 runs to 14 residues. V was cut by 6 bases and J by 2 bases, with 13 bases left in between. Germline CDR1 and CDR2: SGHNT and YYREEE (reference sequence). The DNA of the CDR3 is TGTGCCAGCACCATACAGGGTTACACAGATACGCAGTATTTT. This gives the protein CASTIQGYTDTQYF. Looking up the rest from reference TRBV5-4 and TRBJ2-3 gives the full variable domain: ETGVTQSPTHLIKTRGQQVTLRCSSQSGHNTVSWYQQALGQGPQFIFQYYREEENGRGNFPPRFSGLQFPNYSSELNVNALELDDSALYLCASTIQGYTDTQYFGPGTRLTVL.

The chain recombines TRBV6-5 with TRBJ1-1, with D unresolved. CDR1 is MNHEY and CDR2 is SVGAGI in the germline V gene. The germline V and J ends were trimmed by 8 bases and 4 bases, with 14 bases remaining between them. The CDR3 contains 13 residues. CDR3 protein: CASRERVLTEAFF. CDR3 DNA: TGTGCCAGCCGGGAGAGGGTTCTCACTGAAGCTTTCTTT.

This chain connects TRBV12-3 or TRBV12-4 to TRBJ2-1; the D gene is possibly TRBD1 (6 bases). Deletions cut 6 bases from V and 9 bases from J, with 9 bases between. The CDR3 length is 11 residues. This chain's CDR3 is CASSKGGEQFF. Here the CDR3 DNA reads TGTGCCAGCAGCAAAGGGGGTGAGCAGTTCTTC.

The gene calls are TRBV3-1 (or the pseudogene TRBV3-2) and TRBJ2-1; the D is unclear. The CDR3 runs to 15 residues. Germline V gene sequence: CDR1 LGHDT, CDR2 YNNKEL (reference sequence). Trimming cost V 0 bases and J 0 bases, with 6 bases left between them. The CDR3 region is CASSQDRGSYNEQFF. The DNA for the CDR3 is TGTGCCAGCAGCCAAGATCGAGGCTCCTACAATGAGCAGTTCTTC.

V is TRBV18 and J is TRBJ1-1; D not resolved. Trimming took off 3 bases at V and 1 base at J, with 12 bases between the two ends. Germline assignment: CDR1 KGHSH and CDR2 LQKENI. The CDR3 extends over 15 amino acids. The CDR3 here is CASSPSPQENTEAFF. The CDR3 nucleotides are TGTGCCAGCTCACCGAGTCCTCAGGAGAACACTGAAGCTTTCTTT. The full variable domain, with the rest looked up from reference TRBV18 and TRBJ1-1, is NAGVMQNPRHLVRRRGQEARLRCSPMKGHSHVYWYRQLPEEGLKFMVYLQKENIIDESGMPKERFSAEFPKEGPSILRIQQVVRGDSAAYFCASSPSPQENTEAFFGQGTRLTVV.

Comment on this clone: Different DNA sequences within this sample yield the same CDR3. The chain is built from TRBV3-1 (or the pseudogene TRBV3-2) and TRBJ1-5; TRBD1 might be the D (5 bases). CDR3 length: 15 amino acids. The V gene's germline CDR1 is LGHDT and CDR2 YNNKEL (reference sequence). The V gene lost 1 base and the J gene lost 3 bases, with 10 bases spanning the gap. In nucleotides, the CDR3 is TGTGCCAGCAGCCAAGGGGGGGGGAACAATCAGCCCCAGCATTTT. Protein: CASSQGGGNNQPQHF.

The CDR3: CASSSGGVAEGNEQFF. Here the CDR3 DNA reads TGTGCCAGCAGCAGCGGGGGGGTAGCGGAGGGCAATGAGCAGTTCTTC. This chain joins TRBV7-9 and TRBJ2-1; 10 bases agree with TRBD2. The CDR3 is 16 amino acids. In germline, CDR1 is SEHNR, CDR2 FQNEAQ (reference sequence). Germline trimming cut 5 bases from V and 6 bases from J; bases unmatched to any gene: 10.

Concerning this clone itself: One end of the junction does not line up with germline, which may come from a read error. The sample contains more than one DNA sequence encoding this CDR3. The V and J genes are TRBV6-6 and TRBJ1-5; 9 nucleotides align to TRBD1. The CDR3 loop spans 18 amino acids. In germline, CDR1 is MNHNY, CDR2 SVGAGI (reference sequence). The CDR3 region is CASSLFWGGQGGNQPQHF. The CDR3 nucleotides read TGTGCTAGCAGTCTCTTCTGGGGGGGACAGGGTGGCAATCAGCCCCAGCATTTT.

The chain uses TRBV30 and TRBJ1-6, with 11 nucleotides matching TRBD1. Trimming removed 5 bases from V and 7 bases from J; junction bases left unmatched: 13. The CDR3 extends over 17 amino acids. Germline CDR1 GTSNPN, CDR2 SVGIG (reference sequence). CDR3: CAWGRRTGGGMNSPLHF. As DNA, the CDR3 is TGTGCCTGGGGGAGGAGGACAGGGGGCGGGATGAATTCACCCCTCCACTTT.

This chain joins TRBV11-2 and TRBJ1-6; D unresolved. Trimming removed 0 bases at V and 7 bases at J, with 10 bases between. From germline, CDR1 is SGHAT and CDR2 FQNNGV. CDR3 length: 15 residues. In nucleotides, the CDR3 is TGTGCCAGCAGCTTAGATCTTATAGCGAATTCACCCCTCCACTTT. Translated, it gives CASSLDLIANSPLHF.

This clone has just one count. The chain joins TRBV3-1 (or the pseudogene TRBV3-2) to TRBJ1-5, with D possibly matching TRBD1 (5 bases). The CDR3 runs to 12 residues. Germline V lookup: CDR1 LGHDT, CDR2 YNNKEL (reference sequence). Trimming pared 3 bases from V and 9 bases from J, leaving 9 bases between. CDR3: CASSHQGAPQHF. CDR3 bases: TGTGCCAGCAGCCACCAGGGTGCGCCCCAGCATTTT.

The J gene is TRBJ2-1, the V gene TRBV3-1 (or the pseudogene TRBV3-2), with D maybe TRBD1 (6 bases). V gave up 4 bases and J gave up 5 bases, with 12 bases separating them. There are 14 residues in the CDR3. Germline loops: CDR1 LGHDT, CDR2 YNNKEL (reference sequence). The CDR3 loop is CASSLQGYNNEQFF. For the CDR3, the DNA is TGTGCCAGCAGCCTCCAGGGGTATAACAATGAGCAGTTCTTC.

V is TRBV19 and J is TRBJ1-6, with D unresolved. CDR1 is LNHDA, CDR2 SQIVND, per germline (reference sequence). With 5 bases removed from V and 0 bases from J, the gap between germline ends came to 11 bases. The CDR3 consists of 16 residues. The CDR3 protein is CASSSPGSSYNSPLHF. CDR3 DNA sequence: TGTGCCAGTAGTTCCCCCGGGTCCTCCTATAATTCACCCCTCCACTTT.

This clone appeared a few times. V and J are TRBV6-5 and TRBJ1-2; D possibly corresponds to TRBD1 (6 bases). V was shortened by 7 bases and J by 4 bases, with 13 bases between the two germline ends. The CDR3 is made up of 13 amino acids. Germline values: CDR1 MNHEY, CDR2 SVGAGI. The CDR3 sequence: CASTKDRFYGYTF. The DNA of the CDR3 is TGTGCCAGCACCAAGGACAGATTCTATGGCTACACCTTC.

This clone came up once. The chain combines TRBV11-2 with TRBJ2-7; 9 nucleotides align to TRBD2. Trimming at V came to 5 bases and at J to 1 base, leaving 6 bases not matched to a gene. Germline V gene sequence: CDR1 SGHAT, CDR2 FQNNGV. The CDR3 sequence is 15 residues long. CDR3 DNA sequence: TGTGCCAGCAGCCGACCGGGACTAGCTTCCTACGAGCAGTACTTC. Amino acid sequence: CASSRPGLASYEQYF.

The chain links TRBV5-4 to TRBJ2-3; D perhaps matches TRBD2 (5 bases). CDR1 is SGHNT, CDR2 YYREEE, per germline (reference sequence). V lost 4 bases to trimming and J lost 3 bases, with 12 bases between them. The CDR3 totals 14 residues. The CDR3 spells CASSPATTTDTQYF. In nucleotides, the CDR3 is TGTGCCAGCAGCCCGGCGACTACGACAGATACGCAGTATTTT.

V and J are TRBV30 and TRBJ2-7, with a tentative D call TRBD1 (5 bases). CDR1 is GTSNPN and CDR2 is SVGIG in the germline V gene (reference sequence). The CDR3 is 13 residues long. V shed 8 bases and J shed 6 bases, with 20 bases lying between them. This chain's CDR3 is CATPRQGKAEQYF. The CDR3 DNA follows: TGTGCCACCCCGCGGCAGGGTAAAGCCGAGCAGTACTTC.

Concerning this clone: Other DNA sequences in this sample translate to the same CDR3. DNA of the CDR3: TGTGCCAGCAGTCAGGGGACCGGGGAGCTGTTTTTT. The encoded protein is CASSQGTGELFF. The chain links TRBV12-3 or TRBV12-4 to TRBJ2-2, with D possibly matching TRBD1 (6 bases). CDR3 length: 12 residues. V was cut by 5 bases and J by 5 bases, with 6 bases left in between.

This sequence joins TRBV7-9 and TRBJ1-2; D gene unclear. The V and J ends lost 1 base and 4 bases respectively, with 10 bases between them. The CDR3 length is 14 residues. The germline V gene has CDR1 SEHNR and CDR2 FQNEAQ (reference sequence). The CDR3 DNA is TGTGCCAGCAGCTTAGAAGAGGGAACCTATGGCTACACCTTC. It encodes CASSLEEGTYGYTF.

The chain carries TRBV30 and TRBJ1-5; D is uncertain. CDR1 is GTSNPN and CDR2 is SVGIG in the germline V gene (reference sequence). V lost 0 bases to trimming and J lost 4 bases, with 7 bases between them. This CDR3 has 13 amino acids. In DNA form, the CDR3 reads TGTGCCTGGAGTGTACCGGGGAATCAGCCCCAGCATTTT. Translation gives CAWSVPGNQPQHF.

J is TRBJ1-5 and V is TRBV24-1; TRBD1 aligns across 7 bases. Unmatched junction bases numbered 3, after V lost 4 bases and J lost 7 bases. The CDR3 consists of 13 residues. Germline V gene lookup returns CDR1 KGHDR and CDR2 SFDVKD. The CDR3 bases are TGTGCCACCAGTGACAGGGGGAAGCAGCCCCAGCATTTT. This codes for CATSDRGKQPQHF.

The chain employs TRBV13 and TRBJ2-5; 8 nucleotides match TRBD1. CDR3 length: 14 amino acids. The V gene's germline CDR1 is PRHDT and CDR2 FYEKMQ (reference sequence). V lost 5 bases to trimming and J lost 6 bases; unmatched junction nucleotides: 8. The chain's CDR3 is CASSPRGTGKTQYF. The CDR3 DNA is TGTGCCAGCAGCCCACGGGGGACAGGCAAGACCCAGTACTTC.

This chain connects TRBV27 to TRBJ2-7; D ambiguous. V lost 3 bases, J lost 3 bases, and 3 bases lay in between. The CDR3 loop spans 11 amino acids. The germline gives CDR1 MNHEY, CDR2 SMNVEV (reference sequence). CDR3 region: CASSFNYEQYF. The CDR3 nucleotides are TGTGCCAGCAGTTTCAACTACGAGCAGTACTTC.